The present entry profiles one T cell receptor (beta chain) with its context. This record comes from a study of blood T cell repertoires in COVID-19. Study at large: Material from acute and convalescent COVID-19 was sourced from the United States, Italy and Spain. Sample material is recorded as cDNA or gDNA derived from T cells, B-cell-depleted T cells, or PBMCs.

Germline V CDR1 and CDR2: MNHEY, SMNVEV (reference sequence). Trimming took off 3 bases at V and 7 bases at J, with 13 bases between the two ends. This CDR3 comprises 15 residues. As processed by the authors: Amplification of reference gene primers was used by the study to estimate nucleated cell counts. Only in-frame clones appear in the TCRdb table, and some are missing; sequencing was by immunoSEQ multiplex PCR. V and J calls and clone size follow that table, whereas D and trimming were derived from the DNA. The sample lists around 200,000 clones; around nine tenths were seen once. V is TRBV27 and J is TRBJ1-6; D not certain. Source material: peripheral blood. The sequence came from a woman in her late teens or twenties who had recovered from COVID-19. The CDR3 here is CASSFYPLTNSPLHF. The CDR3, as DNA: TGTGCCAGCAGTTTCTATCCCCTTACGAATTCACCCCTCCACTTT.